Below, 32 T cell receptor beta chains from the same sample are listed, as sequenced in a study of T cell changes during pregnancy in multiple sclerosis. Data came from immunoSEQ multiplex PCR; TCRdb stores just in-frame clones and leaves some out. The sample yields approximately 63,000 clones, almost 95% seen once. The starting material was peripheral blood, obtained in the third trimester of pregnancy. These receptor sequences come from a female donor in good health, enrolled as a control in a pregnancy study.

J is TRBJ2-7 and V is TRBV27; a weak D match, TRBD2 (6 bases). This CDR3 spans 16 amino acids. Trimming pared 5 bases from V and 0 bases from J, leaving 17 bases between. Germline V lookup: CDR1 MNHEY, CDR2 SMNVEV (reference sequence). Written as DNA, the CDR3 is TGTGCCAGCAGTCCCGTTGCGGGGAAGAGCTCCTACGAGCAGTACTTC. Translating it yields CASSPVAGKSSYEQYF.

The rearrangement links TRBV28 to TRBJ1-1; D is unclear. Germline assignment: CDR1 MDHEN and CDR2 SYDVKM. The V and J ends lost 1 base and 4 bases respectively, with 4 bases between them. The CDR3 runs to 12 residues. This chain's CDR3 is CASSLLATEAFF. CDR3 DNA: TGTGCCAGCAGTTTATTGGCCACTGAAGCTTTCTTT.

This sequence joins TRBV5-5 and TRBJ2-5; no clear D gene. Germline V lookup: CDR1 SGHKS, CDR2 YYEKEE (reference sequence). CDR3 length: 13 amino acids. The germline V and J ends were trimmed by 0 bases and 4 bases, with 7 bases remaining between them. The CDR3 sequence is CASSLDPGETQYF. Here the CDR3 DNA reads TGTGCCAGCAGCTTGGACCCGGGAGAGACCCAGTACTTC.

This chain connects TRBV7-9 to TRBJ1-4; D not certain. Per the germline V gene, CDR1 is SEHNR and CDR2 is FQNEAQ (reference sequence). V lost 6 bases and J 0 bases, leaving 8 bases between the germline ends. This CDR3 is built from 14 residues. The CDR3 is CASRSVSTNEKLFF. For the CDR3, the DNA is TGTGCCAGCAGATCAGTGTCAACTAATGAAAAACTGTTTTTT.

The V call is TRBV5-6, the J call TRBJ2-7; D is possibly TRBD1 (5 bases). The CDR3 length is 14 residues. The V end was cut by 2 bases, the J end by 0 bases, with 9 bases between. Germline loops: CDR1 SGHDT, CDR2 YYEEEE. The CDR3 sequence is CASSFGQGSYEQYF. Written as DNA, the CDR3 is TGTGCCAGCAGCTTCGGTCAGGGCTCCTACGAGCAGTACTTC.

The chain employs TRBV7-2 and TRBJ2-7; D is possibly TRBD1 (5 bases). V lost 3 bases, J lost 6 bases, and 6 bases lay in between. Germline V gene sequence: CDR1 SGHTA, CDR2 FQGNSA. The CDR3 is made up of 11 amino acids. For the CDR3, the DNA is TGTGCCAGCAGCTTCAGGGCCGAGCAGTACTTC. Amino acid sequence: CASSFRAEQYF.

The V call is TRBV10-3, the J call TRBJ1-5, with 8 positions matching TRBD1. Unmatched junction bases numbered 3, after V lost 2 bases and J lost 6 bases. The CDR3 is 14 amino acids. Germline loops: CDR1 ENHRY, CDR2 SYGVKD. This chain's CDR3 is CAISEQGATQPQHF. CDR3 bases: TGTGCCATCAGTGAGCAGGGGGCAACTCAGCCCCAGCATTTT.

The rearrangement joins TRBV2 to TRBJ2-1; D uncertain. CDR3 length: 17 residues. Germline CDR1 is SNHLY and CDR2 is FYNNEI. V was clipped by 2 bases and J by 4 bases, with 18 bases between them. The CDR3 DNA reads as TGTGCCAGCAGTGAAAGCCGGTCCCTAACCCGTTACAATGAGCAGTTCTTC. It yields the protein CASSESRSLTRYNEQFF.

The chain employs TRBV6-5 and TRBJ1-1, with 8 nucleotides matching TRBD1. This CDR3 region has 15 residues. The V segment lost 4 bases and the J segment 4 bases; nucleotides outside the gene matches: 8. The germline CDR1 and CDR2 sequences are MNHEY and SVGAGI. Here the CDR3 reads CASSSHNTGGTEAFF. As DNA, the CDR3 is TGTGCCAGCAGTTCTCATAATACAGGGGGCACTGAAGCTTTCTTT.

The chain uses TRBV6-1 and TRBJ1-2; tentative D call: TRBD1 (5 bases). The CDR3 has 14 amino acids. Per the germline V gene, CDR1 is MNHNS and CDR2 is SASEGT. Trimming took off 8 bases at V and 7 bases at J, with 20 bases between the two ends. The CDR3 bases are TGTGCCAGCTCACCGACAGACCTCTTTCCTGGCTACACCTTC. It yields the protein CASSPTDLFPGYTF.

The chain links TRBV15 to TRBJ1-2; TRBD1 agrees at 7 bases. Trimming at V came to 1 base and at J to 7 bases, leaving 9 bases not matched to a gene. There are 15 residues in the CDR3. CDR1 LNHNV and CDR2 YYDKDF come from the germline V gene (reference sequence). As DNA, the CDR3 is TGTGCCACCAGCAGAGTTATCATGGGGACAGCTGGCTACACCTTC. Protein: CATSRVIMGTAGYTF.

V gene TRBV7-3 combines with J gene TRBJ2-1, with D perhaps TRBD2 (7 bases). Germline-derived CDR1 and CDR2 are SGHTA and FQGTGA. This CDR3 is 16 amino acids long. Trimming pared 5 bases from V and 4 bases from J, leaving 18 bases between. Written as DNA, the CDR3 is TGTGCCAGCAGCCCCCGAATGGCGGGGGCATACAATGAGCAGTTCTTC. As protein: CASSPRMAGAYNEQFF.

The V gene is TRBV2, the J gene TRBJ2-7; TRBD2 aligns across 7 bases. The germline CDR1 and CDR2 sequences are SNHLY and FYNNEI. This CDR3 comprises 12 residues. The J segment lost 13 bases and the V segment lost 1 base, leaving 7 bases of the junction unmatched. CDR3: CASSEGTSTGYF. The CDR3 DNA reads as TGTGCCAGCAGTGAAGGGACTAGTACTGGCTACTTC.

The rearrangement links TRBV7-9 to TRBJ2-7; D unresolved. CDR1 and CDR2 from the germline V gene are SEHNR and FQNEAQ (reference sequence). There are 14 residues in the CDR3. Trimming removed 7 bases from V and 0 bases from J, with 13 bases in between. CDR3 protein: CASNKGGGSYEQYF. The CDR3 DNA is TGTGCCAGCAACAAAGGTGGCGGCTCCTACGAGCAGTACTTC.

The CDR3 DNA reads TGTGCCAGCAGCTTCCGGCCGGGACTAGCGAGAGCCTACGAGCAGTACTTC. It translates to CASSFRPGLARAYEQYF. V and J are TRBV7-2 and TRBJ2-7; 10 bases agree with TRBD2. The CDR3 loop spans 17 amino acids. V dropped 3 bases and J dropped 2; count of bases not matched to a gene: 10. Per the germline V gene, CDR1 is SGHTA and CDR2 is FQGNSA.

V usage is TRBV5-1 and J usage is TRBJ1-2; 7 bases map to TRBD1. The CDR3 is 14 amino acids. Germline assignment: CDR1 SGHRS and CDR2 YFSETQ. Trimming removed 5 bases from V and 8 bases from J; junction bases left unmatched: 12. For the CDR3, the DNA is TGCGCCAGCAGGGTCGGGACAGAGACATCAGGCTACACCTTC. Translation: CASRVGTETSGYTF.

This chain connects TRBV5-4 to TRBJ2-7; 13 bases map to TRBD2. The V segment lost 4 bases and the J segment 4 bases; nucleotides outside the gene matches: 8. From germline, CDR1 is SGHNT and CDR2 YYREEE (reference sequence). The CDR3 consists of 16 residues. As DNA, the CDR3 is TGTGCCAGCAGCCCTTGGACTAGCGGGAGAGAATACGAGCAGTACTTC. This sequence encodes CASSPWTSGREYEQYF.

The V call is TRBV18, the J call TRBJ1-2; possible D gene TRBD1, 5 bases. The CDR3 is 15 amino acids. The ends were cut back, 3 bases at V and 8 bases at J, with 19 bases in the middle. Per the germline V gene, CDR1 is KGHSH and CDR2 is LQKENI. As DNA, the CDR3 is TGTGCCAGCTCACCTGCCCAGCAGGGCACTGGGGGCTACACCTTC. Amino acid sequence: CASSPAQQGTGGYTF.

Written as DNA, the CDR3 is TGTGCCAGCAGCCCACCGAACCGGGGAGGGACCGGGGAGCTGTTTTTT. As protein: CASSPPNRGGTGELFF. This rearrangement joins TRBV7-9 to TRBJ2-2, with 7 bases aligning to TRBD2. This CDR3 contains 16 residues. Germline V lookup: CDR1 SEHNR, CDR2 FQNEAQ (reference sequence). Unmatched junction bases numbered 11, after V lost 5 bases and J lost 5 bases.

The rearrangement joins TRBV9 to TRBJ1-2; tentatively, D is TRBD1 (5 bases). This CDR3 has 13 residues. From germline, CDR1 is SGDLS and CDR2 YYNGEE. V was pared by 0 bases and J by 8 bases, with 11 bases between. The CDR3 DNA is TGTGCCAGCAGCGTAGGTGGGGCGGACGGCTACACCTTC. Protein sequence: CASSVGGADGYTF.

The chain joins TRBV5-4 to TRBJ1-2; no clear D. From germline, CDR1 is SGHNT and CDR2 YYREEE (reference sequence). Trimming shortened V by 0 bases and J by 4 bases, and 7 bases separated the two germline ends. This CDR3 is 13 amino acids long. CDR3 nucleotides: TGTGCCAGCAGCTTGGGTGGGCTCTATGGCTACACCTTC. It translates to CASSLGGLYGYTF.

This chain links TRBV6-4 with TRBJ2-3; D may be TRBD2 (6 bases). CDR3 size: 14 residues. Germline lookup yields CDR1 MRHNA and CDR2 SNTAGT. Trimming removed 5 bases at V and 3 bases at J, with 12 bases between. The CDR3 DNA sequence: TGTGCCAGCAGTCGGGTCGCGGGGACAGATACGCAGTATTTT. Its translation: CASSRVAGTDTQYF.

The gene calls are TRBV28 and TRBJ2-7; 8 bases agree with TRBD1. Trimming cost V 3 bases and J 3 bases; bases outside gene matches: 4. CDR3 length: 14 amino acids. Germline lookup yields CDR1 MDHEN and CDR2 SYDVKM. The CDR3 region has the DNA TGTGCCAGCAGTTTCCCAGGGGGCGGCTACGAGCAGTACTTC. The encoded protein is CASSFPGGGYEQYF.

This chain joins TRBV27 and TRBJ2-7, with 16 bases matching TRBD2. Germline loops: CDR1 MNHEY, CDR2 SMNVEV (reference sequence). V lost 2 bases and J lost 3; bases outside the gene matches: 19. The CDR3 totals 22 residues. This chain's CDR3 is CASSLALYSGLAGGPNLYEQYF. The CDR3 DNA sequence: TGTGCCAGCAGTTTAGCTTTATATTCGGGACTAGCGGGAGGGCCCAACCTCTACGAGCAGTACTTC.

This clone was seen only once. CDR3 amino acids: CASKRGLGYGYTF. Written as DNA, the CDR3 is TGTGCCAGCAAACGAGGGCTGGGATATGGCTACACCTTC. The V and J genes are TRBV2 and TRBJ1-2; D is undetermined. The germline V gene has CDR1 SNHLY and CDR2 FYNNEI. This CDR3 is built from 13 residues. V lost 7 bases and J lost 5, with 14 bases in between.

The chain has TRBV4-2 and TRBJ2-3; a possible D gene is TRBD2 (5 bases). Per the germline V gene, CDR1 is LGHNA and CDR2 is YNFKEQ. The CDR3 runs 15 residues. Trimming left V 1 base short and J 3 bases short, with 11 bases between. CDR3 nucleotides: TGTGCCAGCAGCCAAGGTGTACTAGAAACAGATACGCAGTATTTT. It codes for CASSQGVLETDTQYF.

The chain carries TRBV7-2 and TRBJ2-5, with TRBD1 identical over 11 bases. Per germline, CDR1 SGHTA and CDR2 FQGNSA. The CDR3 spans 16 residues. Germline trimming cut 4 bases from V and 4 bases from J; bases unmatched to any gene: 8. For the CDR3, the DNA is TGTGCCAGCAGCTACCTCGGGACAGGGGGTGTAGAGACCCAGTACTTC. Its translation is CASSYLGTGGVETQYF.

J is TRBJ2-2 and V is TRBV19; D not resolved. V shed 0 bases and J shed 1 base, with 6 bases lying between them. The CDR3 totals 15 residues. Germline V CDR1 and CDR2: LNHDA, SQIVND (reference sequence). CDR3 in amino acids: CASSIDGGNTGELFF. Here the CDR3 DNA reads TGTGCCAGTAGTATAGACGGCGGGAACACCGGGGAGCTGTTTTTT. Variable domain in full (rest from reference TRBV19 and TRBJ2-2): DGGITQSPKYLFRKEGQNVTLSCEQNLNHDAMYWYRQDPGQGLRLIYYSQIVNDFQKGDIAEGYSVSREKKESFPLTVTSAQKNPTAFYLCASSIDGGNTGELFFGEGSRLTVL.

This rearrangement joins TRBV5-1 to TRBJ1-2; TRBD1 matches 8 bases. Losses at the gene ends were 4 bases for V and 8 bases for J; bases not matched to a gene: 10. Germline V CDR1 and CDR2: SGHRS, YFSETQ. The CDR3 runs to 14 residues. Here the CDR3 reads CASSTGQVTSGYTF. CDR3 bases: TGCGCCAGCAGCACGGGACAGGTTACGTCCGGCTACACCTTC. The complete variable domain, with remaining parts taken from reference TRBV5-1 and TRBJ1-2, reads KAGVTQTPRYLIKTRGQQVTLSCSPISGHRSVSWYQQTPGQGLQFLFEYFSETQRNKGNFPGRFSGRQFSNSRSEMNVSTLELGDSALYLCASSTGQVTSGYTFGSGTRLTVV.

The rearrangement links TRBV27 to TRBJ1-5; a possible D gene is TRBD1 (5 bases). This CDR3 region has 17 residues. Germline CDR1 MNHEY, CDR2 SMNVEV (reference sequence). V was cut by 5 bases and J by 7 bases, with 24 bases left in between. This CDR3 is CASSHLGMGGSVQPQHF. CDR3 DNA sequence: TGTGCCAGCAGTCACTTAGGGATGGGGGGGTCGGTCCAGCCCCAGCATTTT.

This chain joins TRBV27 and TRBJ1-1, with 7 bases aligning to TRBD1. The CDR3 has 14 amino acids. The germline V gene has CDR1 MNHEY and CDR2 SMNVEV (reference sequence). V dropped 6 bases and J dropped 5; count of bases not matched to a gene: 9. The CDR3 sequence: CASRDGQVITEAFF. The CDR3, as DNA: TGTGCCAGCAGAGATGGACAGGTTATTACTGAAGCTTTCTTT.

The chain links TRBV27 to TRBJ2-7; tentative D call: TRBD2 (6 bases). Trimming removed 4 bases at V and 1 base at J, with 14 bases between. Germline V gives CDR1 MNHEY, CDR2 SMNVEV (reference sequence). This CDR3 comprises 15 residues. CDR3 nucleotides: TGTGCCAGCAGTTCCACCGGGACTGGATCCTACGAGCAGTACTTC. Translation gives CASSSTGTGSYEQYF.